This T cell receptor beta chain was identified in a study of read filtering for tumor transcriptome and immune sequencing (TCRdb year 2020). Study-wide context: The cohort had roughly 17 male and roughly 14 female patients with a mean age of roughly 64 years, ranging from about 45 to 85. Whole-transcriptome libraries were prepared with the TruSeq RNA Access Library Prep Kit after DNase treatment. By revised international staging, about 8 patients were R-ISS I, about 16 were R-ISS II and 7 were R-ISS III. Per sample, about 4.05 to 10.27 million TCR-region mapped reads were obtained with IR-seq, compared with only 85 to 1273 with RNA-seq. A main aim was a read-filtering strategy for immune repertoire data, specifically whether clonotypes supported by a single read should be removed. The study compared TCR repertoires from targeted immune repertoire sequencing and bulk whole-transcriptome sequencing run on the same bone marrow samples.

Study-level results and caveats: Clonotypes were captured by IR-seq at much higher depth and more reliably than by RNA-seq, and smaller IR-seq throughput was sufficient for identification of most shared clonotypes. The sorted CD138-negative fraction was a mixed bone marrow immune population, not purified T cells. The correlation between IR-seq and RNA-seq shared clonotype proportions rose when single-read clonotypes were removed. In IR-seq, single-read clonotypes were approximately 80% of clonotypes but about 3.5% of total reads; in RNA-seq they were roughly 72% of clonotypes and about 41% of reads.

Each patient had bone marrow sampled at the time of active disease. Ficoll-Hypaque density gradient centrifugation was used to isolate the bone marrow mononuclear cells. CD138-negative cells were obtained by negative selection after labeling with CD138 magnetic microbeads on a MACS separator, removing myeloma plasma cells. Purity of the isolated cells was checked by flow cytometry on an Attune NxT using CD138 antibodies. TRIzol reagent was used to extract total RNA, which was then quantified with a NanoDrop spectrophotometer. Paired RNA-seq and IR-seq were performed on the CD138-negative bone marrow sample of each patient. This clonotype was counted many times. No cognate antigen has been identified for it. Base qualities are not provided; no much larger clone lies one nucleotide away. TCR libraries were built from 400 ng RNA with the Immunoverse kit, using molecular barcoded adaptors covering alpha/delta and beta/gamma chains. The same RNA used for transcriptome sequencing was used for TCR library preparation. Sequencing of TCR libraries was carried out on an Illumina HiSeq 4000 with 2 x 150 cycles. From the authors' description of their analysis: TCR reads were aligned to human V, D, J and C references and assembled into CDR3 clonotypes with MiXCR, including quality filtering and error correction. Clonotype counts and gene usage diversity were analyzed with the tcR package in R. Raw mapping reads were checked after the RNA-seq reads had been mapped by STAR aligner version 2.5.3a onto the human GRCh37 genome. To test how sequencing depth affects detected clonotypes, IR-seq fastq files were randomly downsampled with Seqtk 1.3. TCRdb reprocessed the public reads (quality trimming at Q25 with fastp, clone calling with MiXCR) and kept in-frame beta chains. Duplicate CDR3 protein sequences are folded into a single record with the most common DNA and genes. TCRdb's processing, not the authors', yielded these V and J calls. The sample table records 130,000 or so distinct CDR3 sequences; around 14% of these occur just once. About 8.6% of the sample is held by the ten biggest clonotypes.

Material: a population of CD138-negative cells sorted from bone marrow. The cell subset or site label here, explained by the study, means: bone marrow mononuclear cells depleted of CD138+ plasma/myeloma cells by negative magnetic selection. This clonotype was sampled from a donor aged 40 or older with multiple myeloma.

This receptor carries the CDR3 CATSRETHQSTDTQYF. The DNA is as follows: TGTGCCACCAGCAGAGAAACACATCAGAGCACAGATACGCAGTATTTT. This chain joins TRBV15 to TRBJ2-3; the D gene cannot be named for sure. Between the V and J ends, shortened by 0 bases and 0 bases respectively, the junction contains 10 bases. Looking up the germline V gene (reference sequence) yields CDR1 LNHNV and CDR2 YYDKDF. The CDR3 runs 16 residues from the cysteine to the phenylalanine. The sequence is cut down to CDR3 DNA, 48 bases in frame from base 1.